This T cell receptor beta chain comes out of a study of shared clonotypes between healthy human individuals. Study context: Participating donors consisted of two women and a few men aged 18 to 49. Findings and limits, study-wide: Exclusively blood specimens were collected; tissue repertoires likely differ. Generation probabilities of non-shared clonotypes were lower (relative to those shared by all four donors).

V lost 6 bases to trimming and J lost 13 bases, with 18 bases between them. CDR1 is WNHNN and CDR2 is SYGVQD in the germline V gene (reference sequence). The CDR3 totals 13 residues. The data were produced by immunoSEQ multiplex PCR, yet TCRdb's version contains in-frame clones alone and is incomplete. The repertoire has hundreds of thousands of clones, over 65% of them found once; the top ten carry about 9.3%. About this clone itself: Its target is not known.

The chain links TRBV10-1 to TRBJ1-4, with D hard to call. Sequencing was done on a sample of memory CD4+ T cells sorted from blood. Regarding subset: CD45RA-negative fraction. This TCR was sampled from a young man in good health. CDR3 DNA: TGCGCCAGCAGCGCCTTGCTTTCGAAAGGACTGTTTTTT. Its translation: CASSALLSKGLFF.